This section outlines one T cell receptor beta chain sequence together with its context. Original handling: Using reference gene primer amplification, nucleated cell counts were estimated. Profiled with immunoSEQ multiplex PCR; TCRdb holds only in-frame clones, not every one. V and J calls and clone size are as listed in that table; D and trimming were resolved from the DNA. The sample lists some 100,000 clones, around 80% occurring once. The sample comes from a study of blood T cell repertoires in COVID-19. As for the study in general: The United States, Italy and Spain provided the acute and convalescent COVID-19 samples. The cDNA or gDNA used as material had been derived from T cells, B-cell-depleted T cells, or PBMCs.

The specimen was peripheral blood. This clonotype originated in a man between 50 and 59 years old with active or convalescent COVID-19.

Written as DNA, the CDR3 is TGTGCCACCAGTGATTTTAAACAGGGGAGCTACAATGAGCAGTTCTTC. It encodes CATSDFKQGSYNEQFF. The chain carries TRBV24-1 and TRBJ2-1; 7 positions match TRBD1. Germline CDR1 is KGHDR and CDR2 is SFDVKD. This CDR3 comprises 16 residues. V trimming: 1 base; J trimming: 3 bases; junction bases outside the gene matches: 5.